These 29 T cell receptor beta chains share one sample of origin, sequenced in a study of breast tumors, draining lymph nodes, adjacent tissues. The lymph nodes were axillary draining lymph nodes from breast cancer patients. MiXCR, applied by TCRdb to the multiplex PCR reads, yields one record per CDR3 protein. The data contain approximately 230,000 distinct CDR3 sequences, nearly 35% of them singletons. Specimen: axillary lymph node tissue. The receptor source for this set is a female donor with breast cancer. Some clones in this sample may be carry-over from other donors' samples.

The CDR3 here is CASSNRGYEQYF. For the CDR3, the DNA is TGTGCCAGTAGTAATCGGGGTTACGAGCAGTACTTC. The chain employs TRBV19 and TRBJ2-7, with D tentatively TRBD2 (5 bases). Germline V gene sequence: CDR1 LNHDA, CDR2 SQIVND (reference sequence). CDR3 length: 12 residues. The V and J ends lost 4 bases and 4 bases respectively, with 8 bases between them.

The sample holds many counts of this clonotype. The chain recombines TRBV2 with TRBJ2-5, with 10 nucleotides matching TRBD2. V was pared by 5 bases and J by 4 bases, with 4 bases of the junction left unmatched. Per the germline V gene, CDR1 is SNHLY and CDR2 is FYNNEI. The length of the CDR3 is 14 residues. Here the CDR3 DNA reads TGTGCCAGCAGTCCTAGCGGGAGCCCAGAGACCCAGTACTTC. This sequence encodes CASSPSGSPETQYF.

The table lists this clonotype with many counts. The chain couples TRBV7-6 to TRBJ2-5; 7 bases align to TRBD2. Germline CDR1 SGHVS, CDR2 FNYEAQ. The CDR3 contains 15 residues. Trimming removed 6 bases from V and 4 bases from J; junction bases left unmatched: 11. The CDR3 protein is CASSTSVREGETQYF. CDR3 nucleotides: TGTGCCAGCAGTACCTCCGTCAGGGAGGGAGAGACCCAGTACTTC.

The sample holds many counts of this clonotype. The chain is built from TRBV20-1 and TRBJ2-7; TRBD1 matches at 10 bases. Germline CDR1 reads DFQATT; CDR2 reads SNEGSKA (reference sequence). After removal of 5 bases from V and 7 bases from J, the junction contained 14 bases not matched to a gene. This CDR3 has 15 amino acids. The CDR3 here is CSAESGTGAPREQYF. CDR3 nucleotides: TGCAGTGCTGAGTCCGGGACAGGGGCCCCTCGAGAGCAGTACTTC.

In its sample, this clonotype was seen many times. J is TRBJ2-5 and V is TRBV5-8, with unresolved D. Trimming stripped 0 bases from V and 2 bases from J, with 14 bases between. Germline V lookup: CDR1 SGHTS, CDR2 YDEGEE. The CDR3 is 16 residues long. The CDR3 DNA follows: TGTGCCAGCAGCTTGGCTCCTACGGTAGGGCAAGAGACCCAGTACTTC. Its translation is CASSLAPTVGQETQYF.

V usage is TRBV11-3 and J usage is TRBJ2-3; TRBD2 matches 7 bases. V dropped 0 bases and J dropped 11; count of bases not matched to a gene: 14. In germline, CDR1 is SGHNT, CDR2 YENEEA. The CDR3 extends over 16 amino acids. CDR3 sequence: CASSLDRASGLNEQYF. As DNA, the CDR3 is TGTGCCAGCAGCTTAGATAGGGCTAGCGGACTGAATGAGCAGTATTTT.

This chain joins TRBV2 and TRBJ1-5; TRBD1 matches 7 bases. The trim removed 6 bases at V and 2 bases at J, leaving 1 base unmatched. CDR1 and CDR2 (germline): SNHLY, FYNNEI. This CDR3 contains 13 residues. CDR3 sequence (DNA): TGTGCCAGCAGGGGGACAGGCAATCAGCCCCAGCATTTT. It is translated as CASRGTGNQPQHF.

This clonotype came up many times. The chain joins TRBV7-2 to TRBJ2-1; D gene ambiguous. Trimming stripped 5 bases from V and 5 bases from J, with 7 bases between. Germline V gives CDR1 SGHTA, CDR2 FQGNSA. CDR3 length: 12 amino acids. The CDR3 reads CASSLQDNEQFF. As DNA, the CDR3 is TGTGCCAGCAGCCTACAAGACAATGAGCAGTTCTTC.

Remarks on this clonotype: The junction shows a germline mismatch at one end, possibly a read error. This chain joins TRBV20-1 and TRBJ1-1; D gene unclear. This CDR3 is 12 amino acids long. Germline V gene lookup returns CDR1 DFQATT and CDR2 SNEGSKA (reference sequence). The CDR3 DNA follows: TGCAGTGCGAGAGAGGGATCACCTGAAGCTTTCTTT. This codes for CSAREGSPEAFF.

This clonotype was counted at least ten times. The chain joins TRBV2 to TRBJ2-2, with 12 bases matching TRBD2. Trimming removed 0 bases from V and 7 bases from J; junction bases left unmatched: 9. Germline assignment: CDR1 SNHLY and CDR2 FYNNEI. The CDR3 runs 18 residues. DNA of the CDR3: TGTGCCAGCAGTGAAGCGCTTCGTTGGACTAGCGGGGACGGGGAGCTGTTTTTT. As protein: CASSEALRWTSGDGELFF.

This clonotype was observed many times. The chain uses TRBV11-3 and TRBJ1-2, with D perhaps TRBD1 (5 bases). Trimming cost V 5 bases and J 3 bases, with 10 bases left between them. The CDR3 length is 13 residues. In germline, CDR1 is SGHNT, CDR2 YENEEA. The DNA for the CDR3 is TGTGCCAGCAGCCCGACAGAGGACTATGGCTACACCTTC. This sequence encodes CASSPTEDYGYTF. The whole variable domain, remainder taken from reference TRBV11-3 and TRBJ1-2, is EAGVVQSPRYKIIEKKQPVAFWCNPISGHNTLYWYLQNLGQGPELLIRYENEEAVDDSQLPKDRFSAERLKGVDSTLKIQPAELGDSAVYLCASSPTEDYGYTFGSGTRLTVV.

V is TRBV19 and J is TRBJ1-1; 8 nucleotides match TRBD1. Germline-derived CDR1 and CDR2 are LNHDA and SQIVND (reference sequence). The CDR3 totals 14 residues. The ends lost 7 bases at V and 1 base at J; junction bases unmatched: 5. The CDR3 region is CASTGDRRNTEAFF. In nucleotides, the CDR3 is TGTGCCAGTACCGGGGACAGGAGGAACACTGAAGCTTTCTTT.

In this sample, this clonotype turned up many times. V and J are TRBV19 and TRBJ1-5, with 7 nucleotides matching TRBD1. Germline-derived CDR1 and CDR2 are LNHDA and SQIVND (reference sequence). This CDR3 is built from 13 residues. Germline trimming cut 4 bases from V and 7 bases from J; bases unmatched to any gene: 4. CDR3: CASSTRQGQPQHF. The CDR3 region has the DNA TGTGCCAGTAGTACCCGACAGGGACAGCCCCAGCATTTT.

This clonotype is a singleton in its sample. Written as DNA, the CDR3 is TGCGCCAGCAGCTTGGAGGCTGGGCGGAGGGGGGAAAAACTGTTTTTT. Its protein product is CASSLEAGRRGEKLFF. The V call is TRBV5-1, the J call TRBJ1-4; D is possibly TRBD1 (6 bases). The CDR3 extends over 16 amino acids. The V end was cut by 0 bases, the J end by 8 bases, with 17 bases between. Germline CDR1 reads SGHRS; CDR2 reads YFSETQ.

This clonotype has at least ten counts. The chain couples TRBV20-1 to TRBJ2-5; 7 bases map to TRBD2. V lost 5 bases, J lost 1 base, and 4 bases stayed unmatched. Per germline, CDR1 DFQATT and CDR2 SNEGSKA (reference sequence). This CDR3 has 13 amino acids. Here the CDR3 reads CSAATGGQETQYF. The CDR3 bases are TGCAGTGCTGCCACGGGGGGCCAAGAGACCCAGTACTTC.

This chain links TRBV19 with TRBJ2-3; weak D call: TRBD2 (6 bases). V lost 6 bases, J lost 4 bases, and 17 bases lay in between. Germline V gene lookup returns CDR1 LNHDA and CDR2 SQIVND (reference sequence). The CDR3 consists of 15 residues. CDR3 protein: CASSQTSGVPDTQYF. CDR3 sequence (DNA): TGTGCCAGTAGCCAAACCTCGGGGGTCCCAGATACGCAGTATTTT.

The CDR3, as DNA: TGTGCCAGCAGCCAGGCATGGGACAGGTATAACTATGGCTACACCTTC. Protein product: CASSQAWDRYNYGYTF. The chain combines TRBV3-2 with TRBJ1-2; the D segment call TRBD1 is taken from the table without a DNA check. TRBV3-2 is designated a pseudogene. This CDR3 spans 16 amino acids.

The table lists this clonotype with many counts. The genes are TRBV10-2 and TRBJ2-3; D is unresolved. CDR1 and CDR2 from the germline V gene are WSHSY and SAAADI. The CDR3 has 15 amino acids. Trimming removed 4 bases from V and 1 base from J, with 12 bases in between. Written as DNA, the CDR3 is TGCGCCAGCAGTGGACCTTCTCTCGGCACAGATACGCAGTATTTT. This codes for CASSGPSLGTDTQYF.

This chain uses TRBV13 with TRBJ2-1; 9 bases match TRBD1. The CDR3 contains 16 residues. From germline, CDR1 is PRHDT and CDR2 FYEKMQ (reference sequence). Trimming at V came to 3 bases and at J to 3 bases, leaving 6 bases not matched to a gene. DNA of the CDR3: TGTGCCAGCAGCTTTTTACAGGGGGCCGTCTACAATGAGCAGTTCTTC. It codes for CASSFLQGAVYNEQFF. The full variable domain, in which reference TRBV13 and TRBJ2-1 provide the parts outside the CDR3, is AAGVIQSPRHLIKEKRETATLKCYPIPRHDTVYWYQQGPGQDPQFLISFYEKMQSDKGSIPDRFSAQQFSDYHSELNMSSLELGDSALYFCASSFLQGAVYNEQFFGPGTRLTVL.

This clonotype came up many times. This chain connects TRBV10-3 to TRBJ2-7; maybe TRBD2 (5 bases). The V end lost 0 bases, the J end lost 3 bases, and 6 bases lay between the germline ends. Looked up from germline, CDR1 is ENHRY and CDR2 is SYGVKD. This CDR3 is 13 amino acids long. CDR3 amino acids: CAISESRGYEQYF. CDR3 coding DNA: TGTGCCATCAGTGAGTCCCGGGGCTACGAGCAGTACTTC.

The J gene is TRBJ1-5, the V gene TRBV10-3; D not certain. Germline assignment: CDR1 ENHRY and CDR2 SYGVKD. CDR3 size: 13 residues. The V end was cut by 3 bases, the J end by 7 bases, with 10 bases between. The CDR3 sequence: CAISDGPNQPQHF. CDR3 nucleotide sequence: TGTGCCATCAGTGATGGTCCCAACCAGCCCCAGCATTTT.

This chain connects TRBV24-1 to TRBJ1-4; D not certain. V lost 2 bases to trimming and J lost 1 base, with 4 bases between them. The CDR3 is 14 residues long. CDR1 KGHDR and CDR2 SFDVKD come from the germline V gene. In nucleotides, the CDR3 is TGTGCCACCAGTGATTCGGGAACTAATGAAAAACTGTTTTTT. Protein: CATSDSGTNEKLFF.

The genes are TRBV24-1 and TRBJ2-7, with 8 bases fitting TRBD1. The J segment lost 5 bases and the V segment lost 5 bases, leaving 7 bases of the junction unmatched. The germline gives CDR1 KGHDR, CDR2 SFDVKD. The CDR3 is 14 residues long. CDR3 residues: CATSARADRDEQYF. The CDR3, as DNA: TGTGCCACCAGTGCTAGAGCGGACAGGGACGAGCAGTACTTC.

This clonotype showed up many times. This rearrangement joins TRBV20-1 to TRBJ1-6; D remains unclear. From germline, CDR1 is DFQATT and CDR2 SNEGSKA (reference sequence). The V gene lost 2 bases and the J gene lost 4 bases, with 12 bases spanning the gap. CDR3 length: 15 amino acids. CDR3 in amino acids: CSARPGTAYNSPLHF. The CDR3 DNA follows: TGCAGTGCTAGACCGGGAACAGCGTATAATTCACCCCTCCACTTT.

This clonotype showed up many times. The genes are TRBV5-1 and TRBJ2-2, with 7 bases matching TRBD2. There are 15 residues in the CDR3. Germline V gene data show CDR1 as SGHRS and CDR2 as YFSETQ. Unmatched junction bases numbered 3, after V lost 3 bases and J lost 1 base. The CDR3 reads CASSSGLGNTGELFF. In DNA form, the CDR3 reads TGCGCCAGCAGCTCTGGACTAGGGAACACCGGGGAGCTGTTTTTT.

This clonotype was picked up many times. The V and J genes are TRBV19 and TRBJ1-5; a possible D gene is TRBD1 (5 bases). The V and J ends lost 2 bases and 1 base respectively, with 12 bases between them. The CDR3 is made up of 16 amino acids. From germline, CDR1 is LNHDA and CDR2 SQIVND (reference sequence). The CDR3 sequence: CASSILGVGSNQPQHF. Here the CDR3 DNA reads TGTGCCAGTAGTATACTGGGGGTTGGGAGCAATCAGCCCCAGCATTTT.

This clonotype was detected ten times or more. The V gene is TRBV5-1, the J gene TRBJ1-2, with TRBD1 matching 7 bases. The CDR3 runs 16 residues. Germline V gives CDR1 SGHRS, CDR2 YFSETQ. J gave up 7 bases and V 3 bases, and 15 bases lay outside the gene matches. The CDR3 region has the DNA TGCGCCAGCAGCTCCATTGAACCAGGGGGGGCGATTGGCTACACCTTC. The encoded protein is CASSSIEPGGAIGYTF.

This chain links TRBV4-3 with TRBJ1-2; D not resolved. Trimming stripped 1 base from V and 8 bases from J, with 14 bases between. The length of the CDR3 is 14 residues. CDR1 LGHNA and CDR2 YSLEER come from the germline V gene. For the CDR3, the DNA is TGCGCCAGCAGCCAAGGGTCGGGAGAAGGGGGCTACACCTTC. Translation gives CASSQGSGEGGYTF.

The J gene is TRBJ2-7, the V gene TRBV5-6; perhaps TRBD1 as D (5 bases). Germline-derived CDR1 and CDR2 are SGHDT and YYEEEE. The V end lost 5 bases, the J end lost 0 bases, and 12 bases lay between the germline ends. The CDR3 covers 14 residues. CDR3 protein: CASSVDDSSYEQYF. CDR3 bases: TGTGCCAGCAGTGTTGATGACAGCTCCTACGAGCAGTACTTC.